The clone carrying this TCR beta chain was picked up a small number of times. The data are from a study of blood T cell repertoires in COVID-19. Across the study: The study drew acute and convalescent COVID-19 samples from the United States, Italy and Spain. Sample material is recorded as cDNA or gDNA derived from T cells, B-cell-depleted T cells, or PBMCs.

In the original workflow: Estimates of nucleated cell counts were drawn from the amplification of reference gene primers. Produced via immunoSEQ multiplex PCR; TCRdb's table is partial and in-frame only. V and J calls and clone size are those listed in that table; D and trimming were worked out from the DNA. The repertoire has about 230,000 clones, roughly 82% of them found once; the top ten carry 2% to 2.5%. V shed 6 bases and J shed 7 bases, with 25 bases lying between them. CDR3 size: 16 residues. Germline CDR1 and CDR2: LNHDA and SQIVND (reference sequence). The sequenced sample was peripheral blood. The sequence was obtained from a man aged 40-49 years who had recovered from COVID-19. The chain is built from TRBV19 and TRBJ2-7; tentative D call: TRBD2 (6 bases). The CDR3 protein is CASSTLEGLMGEEQYF. The CDR3, as DNA: TGTGCCAGTAGCACCCTGGAGGGACTCATGGGGGAAGAGCAGTACTTC. Looking up the rest from reference TRBV19 and TRBJ2-7 gives the full variable domain: DGGITQSPKYLFRKEGQNVTLSCEQNLNHDAMYWYRQDPGQGLRLIYYSQIVNDFQKGDIAEGYSVSREKKESFPLTVTSAQKNPTAFYLCASSTLEGLMGEEQYFGPGTRLTVT.